Listed below are T cell receptor beta chains from one sample, sequenced in a study of cytomegalovirus exposure and HLA in healthy donors. Libraries were prepared by immunoSEQ multiplex PCR; TCRdb keeps only in-frame clonotypes and omits some of them. The sample includes 150,000 to 200,000 clones, less than 80% of them seen just once. Sequencing was carried out using PBMCs. Receptors originate from a man in his forties in good health and CMV-seronegative. The CDR3 runs from the conserved cysteine through the conserved F or W. A D gene is named only where the DNA matches it firmly. The listing skips clone size in some rows; elsewhere it reads once, few, many or a size class.

TRBV19	TRBD2	-	TRBJ2-7	TGTGCCAGTAGTACACTAGCGGGGAGCTACGAGCAGTACTTC	CASSTLAGSYEQYF
TRBV7-2	TRBD2	-	TRBJ2-6	TGTGCCAGCAGCTCATACGGGACTAGCTCCCTCTCTGGGGCCAACGTCCTGACTTTC	CASSSYGTSSLSGANVLTF
TRBV20-1	-	few	TRBJ2-5	TGCAGTGCTAGCCCAGGAGAGACCCAGTACTTC	CSASPGETQYF
TRBV6-4	-	-	TRBJ1-5	TGTGCCAGCAGTACCGACAGTAGCAATCAGCCCCAGCATTTT	CASSTDSSNQPQHF
TRBV19	TRBD1	-	TRBJ2-7	TGTGCCAGTAGTATAGTCGGCAGGGGGACCTACGAGCAGTACTTC	CASSIVGRGTYEQYF
TRBV6-5	-	-	TRBJ2-2	TGTGCCAGCAGTAGCTCGAACACCGGGGAGCTGTTTTTT	CASSSSNTGELFF
TRBV5-1	-	-	TRBJ2-1	TGCGCCAGCAGCTTGGGCCAGGGGACCTACAATGAGCAGTTCTTC	CASSLGQGTYNEQFF
TRBV7-3	TRBD2	few	TRBJ2-1	TGTGCCAGCAGCTTCGGACTAGTAAACTACAATGAGCAGTTCTTC	CASSFGLVNYNEQFF
TRBV15	TRBD1	few	TRBJ2-1	TGTGCCACCGGTCAGGACAGGCGCAATGAGCAGTTCTTC	CATGQDRRNEQFF
TRBV5-1	-	few	TRBJ1-1	TGCGCCAGCAGCTTGCAGGAGGGTTCCCTTTTTGCTGAAGCTTTCTTT	CASSLQEGSLFAEAFF